The 20 T cell receptor beta chains below all came from one sample that was sequenced in a study of shared clonotypes between healthy human individuals. Generated by immunoSEQ multiplex PCR, the TCRdb table keeps only in-frame clones and is missing some. Here the sample spans over 2,000,000 clones, 90% to 95% being singletons. CD45RO-negative, CCR7-positively selected cells formed the naive CD8 fraction, excluding terminally differentiated effector memory CD45RA+ cells. Sequenced: naive CD8+ T cells from PBMCs. The receptors were sampled from a man between 18 and 35 years old in good health. Some clones in this sample may be carry-over from other donors' samples.

This chain uses TRBV23-1 with TRBJ2-2; D is perhaps TRBD2 (5 bases). TRBV23-1 is given ORF status, its function remaining uncertain. V was pared by 0 bases and J by 6 bases, with 11 bases between. This CDR3 has 15 amino acids. CDR3 nucleotide sequence: TGCGCCAGCAGTCAATCGCCGGAGGTCGCCGGGGAGCTGTTTTTT. It is translated as CASSQSPEVAGELFF.

The DNA for the CDR3 is TGTGCCGGGGGGACAGCCGATTACAATGAGCAGTTCTTC. Translation gives CAGGTADYNEQFF. This rearrangement joins TRBV6-6 to TRBJ2-1, with D possibly TRBD1 on 7 matching bases. Trimming left V 11 bases short and J 4 bases short, with 15 bases between. Germline V lookup: CDR1 MNHNY, CDR2 SVGAGI (reference sequence). This CDR3 region has 13 residues.

This clone was seen only a few times. Other nucleotide sequences in the sample specify the same CDR3. The chain links TRBV6-1 to TRBJ1-5; no definite D call. Per the germline V gene, CDR1 is MNHNS and CDR2 is SASEGT. The CDR3 loop spans 14 amino acids. Deletions cut 4 bases from V and 1 base from J, with 8 bases between. Written as DNA, the CDR3 is TGTGCCAGCAGTGTGACACGCAGCAATCAGCCCCAGCATTTT. Amino acids: CASSVTRSNQPQHF.

The J gene is TRBJ2-3, the V gene TRBV19, with TRBD2 matching 9 bases. Germline loops: CDR1 LNHDA, CDR2 SQIVND (reference sequence). Germline trimming cut 2 bases from V and 7 bases from J; bases unmatched to any gene: 10. This CDR3 is built from 16 residues. The CDR3 coding sequence is TGTGCCAGTAGTATACCGCGAGGTAGCGGGAGTAATACGCAGTATTTT. Translating gives CASSIPRGSGSNTQYF.

This sequence joins TRBV5-1 and TRBJ2-3; 9 bases match TRBD1. The germline CDR1 and CDR2 sequences are SGHRS and YFSETQ. Trimming took 4 bases from V and 1 from J; bases not matched to a gene: 7. There are 16 residues in the CDR3. The CDR3 sequence: CASSPTGTGRTDTQYF. CDR3 DNA sequence: TGCGCCAGCAGCCCCACCGGGACAGGGCGCACAGATACGCAGTATTTT. Supplemented by reference TRBV5-1 and TRBJ2-3, the full variable domain reads KAGVTQTPRYLIKTRGQQVTLSCSPISGHRSVSWYQQTPGQGLQFLFEYFSETQRNKGNFPGRFSGRQFSNSRSEMNVSTLELGDSALYLCASSPTGTGRTDTQYFGPGTRLTVL.

The chain is built from TRBV10-3 and TRBJ1-5; D gene uncertain. V was trimmed by 6 bases and J by 5 bases, leaving 8 bases between them. This CDR3 spans 12 amino acids. Looked up from germline, CDR1 is ENHRY and CDR2 is SYGVKD. The CDR3 loop is CAISGEDQPQHF. In DNA, the CDR3 is TGTGCCATCAGCGGGGAGGATCAGCCCCAGCATTTT.

J is TRBJ1-1 and V is TRBV4-2; weak D call: TRBD1 (5 bases). The CDR3 spans 14 residues. The germline V and J ends were trimmed by 5 bases and 3 bases, with 13 bases remaining between them. Germline loops: CDR1 LGHNA, CDR2 YNFKEQ. The CDR3 loop is CASSGRGGDTEAFF. CDR3 DNA: TGTGCCAGCAGCGGGCGGGGGGGTGACACTGAAGCTTTCTTT.

The rearrangement joins TRBV6-5 to TRBJ2-7; D is undetermined. The germline CDR1 and CDR2 sequences are MNHEY and SVGAGI. CDR3 size: 13 residues. V was cut by 0 bases and J by 5 bases, with 8 bases left in between. CDR3: CASSYSLQNEQYF. The CDR3, as DNA: TGTGCCAGCAGTTACTCCCTCCAGAACGAGCAGTACTTC.

This CDR3 is CASSLVGESYGYTF. CDR3 bases: TGTGCCAGCAGCTTAGTAGGGGAAAGTTATGGCTACACCTTC. This chain connects TRBV7-9 to TRBJ1-2; possible D gene TRBD1, 5 bases. Germline V gene lookup returns CDR1 SEHNR and CDR2 FQNEAQ (reference sequence). Trimming left V 1 base short and J 5 bases short, with 11 bases between. This CDR3 comprises 14 residues.

The chain couples TRBV15 to TRBJ2-5, with 7 positions matching TRBD1. Germline assignment: CDR1 LNHNV and CDR2 YYDKDF (reference sequence). V shed 8 bases and J 2 bases; nucleotides not matched to a gene: 8. The CDR3 loop spans 14 amino acids. CDR3 region: CATGPGGEQETQYF. In nucleotides, the CDR3 is TGTGCCACCGGGCCAGGGGGAGAACAAGAGACCCAGTACTTC.

The chain joins TRBV29-1 to TRBJ2-2; perhaps D is TRBD1 or TRBD2 (5 bases each). V lost 4 bases to trimming and J lost 0 bases, with 12 bases between them. Germline CDR1 SQVTM, CDR2 ANQGSEA. This CDR3 has 15 amino acids. CDR3 nucleotide sequence: TGCAGCGTTGTGCAGGGACCGCCGAACACCGGGGAGCTGTTTTTT. Translating it yields CSVVQGPPNTGELFF.

The chain combines TRBV28 with TRBJ2-1; 9 nucleotides line up with TRBD2. V was pared by 6 bases and J by 6 bases, with 9 bases of the junction left unmatched. Germline V gives CDR1 MDHEN, CDR2 SYDVKM. The length of the CDR3 is 15 residues. CDR3 in DNA: TGTGCCAGCAGGGATTTAGCGGGAGCAGTCAATGAGCAGTTCTTC. It is translated as CASRDLAGAVNEQFF.

J is TRBJ2-1 and V is TRBV4-2; D unclear. CDR1 LGHNA and CDR2 YNFKEQ come from the germline V gene. The CDR3 covers 16 residues. The V gene lost 0 bases and the J gene lost 1 base, with 10 bases spanning the gap. CDR3: CASSQDRSISYNEQFF. CDR3 bases: TGTGCCAGCAGCCAAGATCGAAGCATTTCCTACAATGAGCAGTTCTTC.

Only one count was recorded for this clone. The rearrangement uses TRBV5-4 and TRBJ1-1; no clear D gene. V lost 6 bases and J lost 1, with 16 bases in between. Per the germline V gene, CDR1 is SGHNT and CDR2 is YYREEE (reference sequence). This CDR3 comprises 15 residues. The CDR3 is CASIPDPDENTEAFF. The DNA for the CDR3 is TGTGCCAGCATCCCGGACCCAGACGAGAACACTGAAGCTTTCTTT.

In the case of this clone: Within the sample, other DNA sequences also encode this same CDR3. This chain uses TRBV7-9 with TRBJ2-7; D remains unclear. Trimming left V 4 bases short and J 6 bases short, with 7 bases between. Germline loops: CDR1 SEHNR, CDR2 FQNEAQ (reference sequence). The CDR3 covers 11 residues. CDR3 sequence reads: CASSSPSEQYF. CDR3 nucleotides: TGTGCCAGCAGCTCCCCTTCCGAGCAGTACTTC.

A note on this clone: Other DNA sequences within the sample encode an identical CDR3. DNA for the CDR3: TGTGCCAGCAGTTACCCTAGCGGGGAGCAGTACTTC. As protein: CASSYPSGEQYF. The rearrangement uses TRBV6-5 and TRBJ2-7, with 8 nucleotides matching TRBD2. CDR3 length equals 12 residues. Germline assignment: CDR1 MNHEY and CDR2 SVGAGI. Unmatched junction bases numbered 1, after V lost 2 bases and J lost 7 bases.

In its sample, this clone was seen once. This rearrangement joins TRBV30 to TRBJ2-1; 9 bases are shared with TRBD2. CDR3 length: 11 amino acids. Germline V CDR1 and CDR2: GTSNPN, SVGIG (reference sequence). V shed 3 bases, J shed 15 bases, and the junction held 6 bases outside the gene matches. CDR3 protein: CAWSLGTSRFF. DNA for the CDR3: TGTGCCTGGAGCCTCGGGACTAGCAGGTTCTTC.

The rearrangement joins TRBV6-1 to TRBJ2-3; D possibly corresponds to TRBD2 (6 bases). CDR3 length equals 17 residues. Germline V gene lookup returns CDR1 MNHNS and CDR2 SASEGT. Trimming shortened V by 0 bases and J by 0 bases, and 13 bases separated the two germline ends. This chain's CDR3 is CASSEAYLGTSTDTQYF. The CDR3 DNA reads as TGTGCCAGCAGTGAAGCTTATTTGGGGACTAGCACAGATACGCAGTATTTT.

The rearrangement uses TRBV4-1 and TRBJ2-2; possible D gene TRBD2, 5 bases. CDR1 MGHRA and CDR2 YSYEKL come from the germline V gene. The CDR3 loop spans 16 amino acids. Trimming left V 4 bases short and J 0 bases short, with 12 bases between. The CDR3 DNA reads as TGCGCCAGCAGCCGCCCTGGAGGTTCGAACACCGGGGAGCTGTTTTTT. Translating gives CASSRPGGSNTGELFF.

The chain carries TRBV13 and TRBJ2-2; 8 nucleotides align to TRBD1. Per germline, CDR1 PRHDT and CDR2 FYEKMQ (reference sequence). The CDR3 runs to 17 residues. The J segment lost 1 base and the V segment lost 5 bases, leaving 9 bases of the junction unmatched. The CDR3 sequence: CASSPLKDRVNTGELFF. As DNA, the CDR3 is TGTGCCAGCAGCCCCCTTAAGGACAGGGTGAACACCGGGGAGCTGTTTTTT.